This T cell receptor (beta chain) was sequenced in a study of control samples from healthy donors and cancer patients (dated by TCRdb to the early 2020s). Comment on this clone: No antigen is known for it. Per-base quality was not reported, and no clone a single base away is much larger than it.

Library preparation employed the immunoSEQ multiplex PCR assay. TCRdb stores this immuneACCESS table with in-frame sequences only. Part of the clones is absent; in the studies checked, under half of the shortfall reflects unresolved V genes, and no reason is known for the rest. This sample gives about 73,000 clones in total; less than 90% of them show up just once. The top ten hold approximately 3.6% of the sample. The CDR3 holds 11 amino acids from the cysteine to the phenylalanine. Only the CDR3 DNA is retained, 33 bases long and in frame from the first base. V lost 2 bases and J lost 9 bases; the stretch between them is 7 bases long. Via the germline V gene, CDR1 is SNHLY and CDR2 FYNNEI.

This sequence was found in a woman aged 45-65 years in good health. The chain links TRBV2 with TRBJ1-2; there is no confident call for the D gene. What was sequenced was blood. The DNA reads TGTGCCAGCAGTGAACGGCTGAGCTACACCTTC. Its product reads: CASSERLSYTF. Outside the CDR3, residues come from the reference TRBV2 and TRBJ1-2 proteins, so the full variable domain is: EPEVTQTPSHQVTQMGQEVILRCVPISNHLYFYWYRQILGQKVEFLVSFYNNEISEKSEIFDDQFSVERPDGSNFTLKIRSTKLEDSAMYFCASSERLSYTFGSGTRLTVV.